The next 3 T cell receptor beta chains were all read from a single sample in a study of Graves' ophthalmopathy and Graves' hyperthyroidism (dated by TCRdb to the late 2010s). The sequencer listed for this sample is Illumina HiSeq 2000. TCR beta CDR3 regions were amplified from RNA transcripts for repertoire sequencing. HTBI primers and the Qiagen OneStep RT-PCR kit were used in a first-round RT-PCR, which was followed by a second-round multiplex PCR, size selection and purification. Through fastp at Q25 and MiXCR, TCRdb rebuilt clones from the public reads, retaining in-frame beta chains. Merged by CDR3 protein, the rows form single entries marked with the most common genes and DNA. In all, the sample holds around 590,000 distinct CDR3 sequences, and under 40% of those were seen once. The ten largest make up roughly 4.5% of the sample. Sample: peripheral blood or thyroid tissue (not recorded which). All receptors derive from an adult man with Graves' hyperthyroidism.

The chain employs TRBV4-1 and TRBJ2-5; D is unclear. The CDR3 extends over 14 amino acids. Trimming took 1 base from V and 5 from J, leaving 11 bases between them. Germline CDR1 is MGHRA and CDR2 is YSYEKL. CDR3 sequence reads: CASSQGKARETQYF. As DNA, the CDR3 is TGCGCCAGCAGCCAAGGGAAAGCCCGGGAGACCCAGTACTTC.

The genes are TRBV4-1 and TRBJ1-2, with D tentatively TRBD1 (5 bases). The length of the CDR3 is 15 residues. Per the germline V gene, CDR1 is MGHRA and CDR2 is YSYEKL. Trimming pared 0 bases from V and 6 bases from J, leaving 14 bases between. The CDR3 spells CASSQEAHQQDGYTF. CDR3 nucleotide sequence: TGCGCCAGCAGCCAAGAGGCCCACCAACAGGATGGCTACACCTTC.

In the case of this clonotype: A read error may produce the germline difference seen at one junction end. V and J are TRBV10-3 and TRBJ1-5; D is ambiguous. The germline CDR1 and CDR2 sequences are ENHRY and SYGVKD. This CDR3 comprises 14 residues. The CDR3 nucleotides are TGTGCCAGCAGTTTAATGAGGAGCAATCAGCCCCAGCATTTT. Translated: CASSLMRSNQPQHF.